These T cell receptor beta chains were read from a single sample in a study of blood T cell repertoires in COVID-19. Repertoires were generated with immunoSEQ multiplex PCR, while TCRdb's copy carries only in-frame clones and drops some. The sample holds around 46,000 clones, 80% to 90% seen once. The sequencing sample was made of peripheral blood. The receptors originated from a human donor in a cohort sampled during active COVID-19. The donor label of this sample is uncertain. CDR3s include the opening cysteine and the closing phenylalanine or tryptophan. D genes are given only for firm matches. A row's size may be missing; if present it is once, few, many or a size class.

J gene,clone size,D gene,V gene,CDR3 protein,CDR3 DNA
TRBJ1-5,.,.,TRBV24-1,CATRFCPKGQHQPQHF,TGTGCCACCAGATTTTGCCCAAAGGGACAACATCAGCCCCAGCATTTT
TRBJ2-7,.,.,TRBV28,CASSTSTPFSTF,TGTGCCAGCAGCACCTCGACACCCTTTTCCACCTTC
TRBJ1-2,.,.,TRBV10-3,CAISDNSGYTF,TGTGCCATCAGCGACAACTCTGGCTACACCTTC
TRBJ1-5,.,TRBD1,TRBV4-2,CASSQVSAGGEHQPQHF,TGTGCCAGCAGCCAAGTCTCGGCAGGGGGCGAACATCAGCCCCAGCATTTT
TRBJ2-1,.,TRBD1,TRBV27,CASIPRAGGKNEQFF,TGTGCCAGCATCCCCAGGGCAGGGGGAAAAAATGAGCAGTTCTTC
TRBJ1-2,.,TRBD1,TRBV5-4,CASSAGAGTEYGYTF,TGTGCCAGCAGCGCCGGCGCTGGGACAGAATATGGCTACACCTTC
TRBJ2-2,once,.,TRBV9,CASSVGRPLNTGELFF,TGTGCCAGCAGCGTGGGGCGCCCGCTTAACACCGGGGAGCTGTTTTTT
TRBJ2-3,.,TRBD2,TRBV13,CASSLRRAGEMGDTQYF,TGTGCCAGCAGCTTACGAAGGGCGGGGGAGATGGGAGATACGCAGTATTTT
TRBJ1-4,.,TRBD1,TRBV5-1,CASSLEGQVNEKLFF,TGCGCCAGCAGCTTGGAAGGACAGGTTAATGAAAAACTGTTTTTT
TRBJ2-5,.,TRBD1,TRBV12-5,CASGLGTGEETQYF,TGTGCTAGTGGTTTGGGGACAGGGGAAGAGACCCAGTACTTC
TRBJ1-4,.,.,TRBV7-2,CASSLSPRGTNEKLFF,TGTGCCAGCAGCTTGAGCCCCCGGGGAACTAATGAAAAACTGTTTTTT
TRBJ1-1,few,TRBD1,TRBV3-1/TRBV3-2,CASSQGGTGGLLIKNPEAFF,TGTGCCAGCAGCCAAGGTGGGACAGGGGGTTTACTCATCAAGAACCCTGAAGCTTTCTTT
TRBJ1-1,.,.,TRBV7-9,CASSPTGNLMNTEAFF,TGTGCCAGCAGCCCTACAGGGAACCTAATGAACACTGAAGCTTTCTTT
TRBJ2-3,.,.,TRBV5-1,CASSPRTHRGDTQYF,TGCGCCAGCAGCCCCCGGACTCATCGAGGAGATACGCAGTATTTT
TRBJ2-7,.,TRBD2,TRBV5-1,CASSLGLAGTASYEQYF,TGCGCCAGCAGCCTGGGACTAGCGGGTACCGCCTCCTACGAGCAGTACTTC
TRBJ1-2,.,.,TRBV27,CASSPRWGDANGYTF,TGTGCCAGCAGTCCCCGATGGGGGGACGCAAATGGCTACACCTTC
TRBJ2-5,.,TRBD1,TRBV7-2,CASRRRQGQETQYF,TGTGCCAGCAGGCGAAGACAGGGCCAAGAGACCCAGTACTTC
TRBJ1-5,.,.,TRBV2,CASSHRVSGNQPQHF,TGTGCCAGCAGTCATCGGGTGAGTGGCAATCAGCCCCAGCATTTT
TRBJ1-3,.,.,TRBV10-3,CAISDPPSANSKGNTIYF,TGTGCCATCAGTGACCCCCCCTCGGCAAACTCCAAGGGGAACACCATATATTTT
TRBJ1-1,.,.,TRBV19,CASRGGRTLYTEAFF,TGTGCCAGTAGAGGGGGACGGACATTGTATACTGAAGCTTTCTTT
TRBJ1-5,.,.,TRBV7-2,CASSARGSGNQPQHF,TGTGCCAGCAGCGCCAGGGGTTCGGGCAATCAGCCCCAGCATTTT
TRBJ2-1,.,TRBD1,TRBV6-5,CASTRDRGFNEQFF,TGTGCCAGCACCCGGGACAGGGGGTTTAATGAGCAGTTCTTC
TRBJ2-2,.,.,TRBV5-1,CASSLPDSPGELFF,TGCGCCAGCAGCCTGCCCGACAGCCCCGGGGAGCTGTTTTTT
TRBJ1-5,once,.,TRBV28,CASSSSGGRQPQHF,TGTGCCAGCAGTTCCTCCGGGGGTAGACAGCCCCAGCATTTT
TRBJ2-1,.,.,TRBV2,CASSEAESSYNEQFF,TGTGCCAGCAGTGAAGCTGAGAGCTCCTACAATGAGCAGTTCTTC
TRBJ1-2,.,.,TRBV2,CASKILQDQAF,TGTGCCAGCAAGATTTTACAGGATCAGGCCTTC
TRBJ2-2,.,TRBD1,TRBV29-1,CSVVAGQGTGELFF,TGCAGCGTTGTAGCAGGACAGGGAACCGGGGAGCTGTTTTTT
TRBJ2-5,.,TRBD1,TRBV4-2,CASSQEDRKKETQYF,TGTGCCAGCAGCCAAGAGGACAGGAAGAAAGAGACCCAGTACTTC
TRBJ2-3,once,TRBD1,TRBV18,CASSSLDRGRILDTQYF,TGTGCCAGCTCATCCTTGGACAGGGGGCGAATTCTAGATACGCAGTATTTT
TRBJ2-1,.,.,TRBV5-1,CASSLAGMDHNEQFF,TGCGCCAGCAGCTTGGCAGGGATGGATCACAATGAGCAGTTCTTC
TRBJ2-1,.,TRBD2,TRBV15,CATSRDAGGAKQFF,TGTGCCACCAGCAGAGATGCGGGGGGGGCCAAGCAGTTCTTC
TRBJ2-5,.,.,TRBV7-3,CASSLSPSSSQYF,TGTGCCAGCAGCTTAAGCCCTAGCTCAAGCCAGTACTTC
TRBJ1-3,few,.,TRBV6-1,CASSDPVSSGNTIYF,TGTGCCAGCAGTGATCCCGTATCCTCTGGAAACACCATATATTTT
TRBJ2-1,.,TRBD1,TRBV6-1,CASSEVWTGSNEQFF,TGTGCCAGCAGTGAAGTCTGGACAGGGAGCAATGAGCAGTTCTTC
TRBJ1-4,.,TRBD1,TRBV30,CAWSLGTGNEKLFF,TGTGCCTGGAGCCTCGGGACAGGGAATGAAAAACTGTTTTTT
TRBJ1-2,few,TRBD1,TRBV6-1,CASSVVRTGGSYGYTF,TGTGCCAGCAGTGTGGTGAGGACAGGGGGCAGCTATGGCTACACCTTC
TRBJ1-6,.,.,TRBV30,CAQARGYNSPLHF,TGTGCACAAGCTAGGGGATATAATTCACCCCTCCACTTT